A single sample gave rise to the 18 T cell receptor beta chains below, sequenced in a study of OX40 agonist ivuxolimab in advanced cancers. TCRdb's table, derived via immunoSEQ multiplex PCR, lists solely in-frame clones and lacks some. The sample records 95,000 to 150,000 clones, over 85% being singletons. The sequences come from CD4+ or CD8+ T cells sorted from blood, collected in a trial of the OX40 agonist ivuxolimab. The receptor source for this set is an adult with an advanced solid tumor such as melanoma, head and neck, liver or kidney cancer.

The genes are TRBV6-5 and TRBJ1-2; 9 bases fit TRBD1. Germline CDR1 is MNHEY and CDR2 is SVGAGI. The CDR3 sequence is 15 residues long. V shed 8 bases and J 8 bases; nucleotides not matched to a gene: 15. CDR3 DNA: TGTGCCAGCGGACGATCGGGGACAGGGCGAAGAGGCTACACCTTC. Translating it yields CASGRSGTGRRGYTF.

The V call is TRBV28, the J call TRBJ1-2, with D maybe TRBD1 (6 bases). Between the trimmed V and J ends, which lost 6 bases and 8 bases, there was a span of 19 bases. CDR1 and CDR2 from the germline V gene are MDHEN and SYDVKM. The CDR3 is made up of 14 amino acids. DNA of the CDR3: TGTGCCAGCAGATTCTCTACAGGGACTATGGGCTACACCTTC. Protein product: CASRFSTGTMGYTF.

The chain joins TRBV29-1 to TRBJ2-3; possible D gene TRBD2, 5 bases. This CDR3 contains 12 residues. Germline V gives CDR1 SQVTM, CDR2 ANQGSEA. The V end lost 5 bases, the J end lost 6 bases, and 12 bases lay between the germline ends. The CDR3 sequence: CSVTTSTDTQYF. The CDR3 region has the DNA TGCAGCGTTACCACTAGTACCGATACGCAGTATTTT.

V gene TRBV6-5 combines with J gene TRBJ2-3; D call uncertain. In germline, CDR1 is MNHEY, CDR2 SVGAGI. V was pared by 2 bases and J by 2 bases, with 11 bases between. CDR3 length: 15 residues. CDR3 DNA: TGTGCCAGCAGTTACGGCGGAATAAACACAGATACGCAGTATTTT. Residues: CASSYGGINTDTQYF.

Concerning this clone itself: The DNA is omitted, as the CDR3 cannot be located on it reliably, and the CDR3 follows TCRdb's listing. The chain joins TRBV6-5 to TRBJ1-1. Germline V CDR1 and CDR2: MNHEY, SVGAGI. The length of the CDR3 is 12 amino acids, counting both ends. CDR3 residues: CASSTSNTEAFF.

In nucleotides, the CDR3 is TGTGCCAGTTCCCAGACGGGACTAGCAGGGGATGAGCAGTTCTTC. Residues: CASSQTGLAGDEQFF. The V gene is TRBV7-3, the J gene TRBJ2-1, with 9 bases that match TRBD2. The CDR3 contains 15 residues. V was pared by 9 bases and J by 8 bases, with 14 bases of the junction left unmatched. CDR1 SGHTA and CDR2 FQGTGA come from the germline V gene.

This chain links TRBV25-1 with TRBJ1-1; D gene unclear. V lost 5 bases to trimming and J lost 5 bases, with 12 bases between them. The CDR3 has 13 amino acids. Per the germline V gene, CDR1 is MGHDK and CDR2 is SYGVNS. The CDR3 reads CASSLSRGTEAFF. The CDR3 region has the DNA TGTGCCAGCAGTCTTTCCCGAGGGACTGAAGCTTTCTTT.

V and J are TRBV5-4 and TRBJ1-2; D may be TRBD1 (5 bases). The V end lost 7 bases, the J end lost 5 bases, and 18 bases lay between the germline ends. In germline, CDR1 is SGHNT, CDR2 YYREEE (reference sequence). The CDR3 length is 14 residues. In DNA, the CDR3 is TGTGCCAGCGGCACAGGACCGCAACTTTATGGCTACACCTTC. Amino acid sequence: CASGTGPQLYGYTF.

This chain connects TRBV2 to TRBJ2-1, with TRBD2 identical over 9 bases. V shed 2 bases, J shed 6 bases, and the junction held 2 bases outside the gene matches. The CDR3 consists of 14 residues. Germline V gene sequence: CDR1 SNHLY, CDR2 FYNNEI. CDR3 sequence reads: CASSELAGFNEQFF. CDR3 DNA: TGTGCCAGCAGTGAACTAGCGGGGTTCAATGAGCAGTTCTTC.

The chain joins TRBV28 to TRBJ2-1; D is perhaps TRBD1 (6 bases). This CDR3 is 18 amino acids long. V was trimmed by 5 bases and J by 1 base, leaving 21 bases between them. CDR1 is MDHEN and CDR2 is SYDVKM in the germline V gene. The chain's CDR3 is CASSLPRWGPRSYNEQFF. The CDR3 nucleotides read TGTGCCAGCAGTCTCCCCCGGTGGGGGCCCCGATCCTACAATGAGCAGTTCTTC. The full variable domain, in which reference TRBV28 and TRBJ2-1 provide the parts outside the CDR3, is DVKVTQSSRYLVKRTGEKVFLECVQDMDHENMFWYRQDPGLGLRLIYFSYDVKMKEKGDIPEGYSVSREKKERFSLILESASTNQTSMYLCASSLPRWGPRSYNEQFFGPGTRLTVL.

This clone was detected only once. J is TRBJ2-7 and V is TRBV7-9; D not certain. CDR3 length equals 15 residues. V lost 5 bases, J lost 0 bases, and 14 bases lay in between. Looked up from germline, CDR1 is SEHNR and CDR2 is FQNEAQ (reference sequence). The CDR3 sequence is CASSRVGDGSYEQYF. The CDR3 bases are TGTGCCAGCAGCCGAGTCGGCGATGGCTCCTACGAGCAGTACTTC.

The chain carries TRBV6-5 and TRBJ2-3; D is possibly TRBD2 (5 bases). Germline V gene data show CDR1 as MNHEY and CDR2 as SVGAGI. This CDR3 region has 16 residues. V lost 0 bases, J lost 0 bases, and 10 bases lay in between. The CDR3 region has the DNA TGTGCCAGCAGTTACTCCGAAGGACTGAGCACAGATACGCAGTATTTT. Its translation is CASSYSEGLSTDTQYF.

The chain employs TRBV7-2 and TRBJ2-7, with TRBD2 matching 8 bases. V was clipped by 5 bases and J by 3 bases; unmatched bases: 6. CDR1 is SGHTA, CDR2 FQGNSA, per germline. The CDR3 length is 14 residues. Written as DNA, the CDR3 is TGTGCCAGCAGCCAAAGCGGGAGCCACTACGAGCAGTACTTC. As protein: CASSQSGSHYEQYF.

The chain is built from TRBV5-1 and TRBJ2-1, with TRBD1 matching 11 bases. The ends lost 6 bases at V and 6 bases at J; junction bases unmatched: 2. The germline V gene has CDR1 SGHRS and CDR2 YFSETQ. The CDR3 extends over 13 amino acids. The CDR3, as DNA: TGCGCCAGCATTGGGACAGGGGGCAATGAGCAGTTCTTC. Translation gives CASIGTGGNEQFF.

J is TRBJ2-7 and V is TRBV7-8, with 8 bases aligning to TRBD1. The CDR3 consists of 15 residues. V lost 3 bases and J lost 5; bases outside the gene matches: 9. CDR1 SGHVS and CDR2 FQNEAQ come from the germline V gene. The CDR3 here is CASSLAGTGPNEQYF. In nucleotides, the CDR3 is TGTGCCAGCAGCTTGGCCGGGACAGGACCTAACGAGCAGTACTTC. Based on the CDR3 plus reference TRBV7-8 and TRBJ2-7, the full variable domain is GAGVSQSPRYKVAKRGQDVALRCDPISGHVSLFWYQQALGQGPEFLTYFQNEAQLDKSGLPSDRFFAERPEGSVSTLKIQRTQQEDSAVYLCASSLAGTGPNEQYFGPGTRLTVT.

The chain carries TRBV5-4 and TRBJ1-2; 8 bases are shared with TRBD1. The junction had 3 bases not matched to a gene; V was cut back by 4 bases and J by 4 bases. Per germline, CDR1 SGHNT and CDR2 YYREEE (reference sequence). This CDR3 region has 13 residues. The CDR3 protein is CASSEGTGYGYTF. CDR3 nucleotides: TGTGCCAGCAGCGAAGGGACAGGCTATGGCTACACCTTC. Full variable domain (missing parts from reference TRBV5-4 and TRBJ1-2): ETGVTQSPTHLIKTRGQQVTLRCSSQSGHNTVSWYQQALGQGPQFIFQYYREEENGRGNFPPRFSGLQFPNYSSELNVNALELDDSALYLCASSEGTGYGYTFGSGTRLTVV.

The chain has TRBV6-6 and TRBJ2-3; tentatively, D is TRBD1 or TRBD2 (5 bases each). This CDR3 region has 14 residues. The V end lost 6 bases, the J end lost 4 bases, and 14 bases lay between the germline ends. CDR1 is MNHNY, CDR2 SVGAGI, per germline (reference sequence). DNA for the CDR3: TGTGCCAGCAGCCCCTCAGGGACGGCAGATACGCAGTATTTT. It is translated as CASSPSGTADTQYF.

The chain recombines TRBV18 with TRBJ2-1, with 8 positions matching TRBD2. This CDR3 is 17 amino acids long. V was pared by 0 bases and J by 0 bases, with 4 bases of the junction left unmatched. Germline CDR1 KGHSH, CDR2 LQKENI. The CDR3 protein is CASSPPSGSLSYNEQFF. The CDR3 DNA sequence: TGTGCCAGCTCACCACCAAGCGGGAGTCTCTCCTACAATGAGCAGTTCTTC.